The TCR beta chain described here comes from a study of blood T cell repertoires in COVID-19. As for the study in general: From the United States, Italy and Spain came samples of acute and convalescent COVID-19. In each case, the material was cDNA or gDNA derived from T cells, B-cell-depleted T cells, or PBMCs.

Original data processing: Amplification of reference gene primers was used by the study to estimate nucleated cell counts. Using immunoSEQ multiplex PCR, the repertoire was profiled, and TCRdb retains in-frame clones only, with some absent. V and J calls and clone size come straight from that table; D and trimming were deduced from the DNA. The sample contains about 210,000 clones, around 84% of which appear only once. This clone has only one observation. The CDR3 runs to 15 residues. Germline V CDR1 and CDR2: SEHNR, FQNEAQ (reference sequence). Trimming removed 0 bases at V and 5 bases at J, with 13 bases between. Participants had their cohort set by participant-reported clinical history.

The sequence derives from a man aged 25-45 years with acute COVID-19. V is TRBV7-9 and J is TRBJ2-5; the D gene is possibly TRBD2 (5 bases). The source material was PBMCs or T cells enriched from blood (not recorded which). The CDR3, as DNA: TGTGCCAGCAGCTTAGCCGGAGGAGATTTCGAGACCCAGTACTTC. It yields the protein CASSLAGGDFETQYF.